The 20 T cell receptor beta chains below come from one sample, sequenced in a study of shared clonotypes between healthy human individuals. This table comes from immunoSEQ multiplex PCR, and its TCRdb copy is limited to in-frame clones, with some not included. The table includes about 2.3 million clones, roughly 92% detected once. Sequenced material: naive CD4+ T cells from PBMCs. Subset denoted: CD45RA+ positively selected. These receptors came from a young man in good health. Some clones in this sample may be carry-over from other donors' samples.

The rearrangement links TRBV9 to TRBJ1-3; 8 bases are a match to TRBD1. The trim removed 0 bases at V and 2 bases at J, leaving 4 bases unmatched. Germline V gene data show CDR1 as SGDLS and CDR2 as YYNGEE. The CDR3 has 16 residues. In DNA form, the CDR3 reads TGTGCCAGCAGCGTAGCTACAGGGGGGACTGGAAACACCATATATTTT. It specifies CASSVATGGTGNTIYF.

The gene calls are TRBV7-2 and TRBJ2-7; D not certain. In germline, CDR1 is SGHTA, CDR2 FQGNSA. V shed 0 bases and J shed 6 bases, with 9 bases lying between them. This CDR3 contains 13 residues. The CDR3 is CASSLAPSREQYF. The CDR3 nucleotides are TGTGCCAGCAGCTTAGCGCCCAGCCGCGAGCAGTACTTC.

The chain uses TRBV27 and TRBJ1-2, with 11 bases that match TRBD1. CDR1 is MNHEY and CDR2 is SMNVEV in the germline V gene (reference sequence). The junction had 6 bases not matched to a gene; V was cut back by 5 bases and J by 4 bases. CDR3 length: 15 amino acids. CDR3 in DNA: TGTGCCAGCAGTCCATACGGACAGGGGGCCTATGGCTACACCTTC. Encoded protein: CASSPYGQGAYGYTF.

The chain recombines TRBV10-3 with TRBJ2-1, with 13 positions matching TRBD2. From germline, CDR1 is ENHRY and CDR2 SYGVKD. The CDR3 covers 18 residues. The junction had 22 bases not matched to a gene; V was cut back by 10 bases and J by 10 bases. CDR3 amino acids: CATQLRGAGLAGAQEQFF. As DNA, the CDR3 is TGTGCCACCCAGCTGCGGGGGGCCGGACTAGCGGGAGCTCAGGAGCAGTTCTTC.

This chain uses TRBV7-9 with TRBJ1-4; 9 nucleotides align to TRBD1. CDR3 length: 15 amino acids. Germline CDR1 SEHNR, CDR2 FQNEAQ (reference sequence). Losses at the gene ends were 5 bases for V and 7 bases for J; bases not matched to a gene: 8. CDR3 in DNA: TGTGCCAGCAGCATTTGGACAGGGGAAGGTGAAAAACTGTTTTTT. It yields the protein CASSIWTGEGEKLFF. The full variable domain, with the rest looked up from reference TRBV7-9 and TRBJ1-4, is DTGVSQNPRHKITKRGQNVTFRCDPISEHNRLYWYRQTLGQGPEFLTYFQNEAQLEKSRLLSDRFSAERPKGSFSTLEIQRTEQGDSAMYLCASSIWTGEGEKLFFGSGTQLSVL.

The chain joins TRBV27 to TRBJ1-5, with D uncertain. The CDR3 spans 14 residues. Germline V gene data show CDR1 as MNHEY and CDR2 as SMNVEV (reference sequence). Trimming took off 3 bases at V and 0 bases at J, with 6 bases between the two ends. The CDR3 DNA reads TGTGCCAGCAGTTTGGCTTATAGCAATCAGCCCCAGCATTTT. Its translation: CASSLAYSNQPQHF.

V and J are TRBV14 and TRBJ1-1; D is uncertain. Trimming removed 4 bases at V and 1 base at J, with 22 bases between. The length of the CDR3 is 18 residues. Per germline, CDR1 SGHDN and CDR2 FVKESK. DNA of the CDR3: TGTGCCAGCAGCCTCCCTTCCGTTTGGACCCGGGAGAACACTGAAGCTTTCTTT. Protein sequence: CASSLPSVWTRENTEAFF.

The gene calls are TRBV4-2 and TRBJ2-3; 11 bases align to TRBD2. CDR1 and CDR2 (germline): LGHNA, YNFKEQ. J gave up 2 bases and V 4 bases, and 8 bases lay outside the gene matches. The CDR3 is made up of 17 amino acids. This CDR3 reads CASSPAGLADITDTQYF. The CDR3 nucleotides read TGTGCCAGCAGCCCTGCGGGACTAGCGGACATCACAGATACGCAGTATTTT.

This clone was detected only once. The chain combines TRBV7-8 with TRBJ2-7; 15 bases are a match to TRBD2. The CDR3 is 16 amino acids. In germline, CDR1 is SGHVS, CDR2 FQNEAQ. The junction had 6 bases not matched to a gene; V was cut back by 5 bases and J by 4 bases. CDR3 protein: CASSPRTSGGGYEQYF. In nucleotides, the CDR3 is TGTGCCAGCAGCCCCCGGACTAGCGGGGGGGGGTACGAGCAGTACTTC. The full variable domain, in which reference TRBV7-8 and TRBJ2-7 provide the parts outside the CDR3, is GAGVSQSPRYKVAKRGQDVALRCDPISGHVSLFWYQQALGQGPEFLTYFQNEAQLDKSGLPSDRFFAERPEGSVSTLKIQRTQQEDSAVYLCASSPRTSGGGYEQYFGPGTRLTVT.

The CDR3 loop is CASSLAQGYEQYF. The CDR3 DNA follows: TGTGCCAGCAGCTTGGCCCAGGGCTACGAGCAGTACTTC. This chain joins TRBV7-3 and TRBJ2-7; tentative D call: TRBD1 (5 bases). This CDR3 has 13 residues. V lost 3 bases and J 3 bases, leaving 9 bases between the germline ends. Germline loops: CDR1 SGHTA, CDR2 FQGTGA.

The V gene is TRBV9, the J gene TRBJ2-3, with 13 nucleotides matching TRBD2. This CDR3 is built from 17 residues. J lost 8 bases, V lost 0 bases, and 9 bases had no gene match. Germline lookup yields CDR1 SGDLS and CDR2 YYNGEE. CDR3 region: CASSVGGSGLAGFTQYF. The DNA for the CDR3 is TGTGCCAGCAGCGTAGGGGGCTCGGGACTAGCGGGATTTACGCAGTATTTT.

In its sample, this clone was seen once. The rearrangement joins TRBV9 to TRBJ2-5, with D perhaps TRBD1 or TRBD2 (5 bases each). This CDR3 has 16 amino acids. Germline V gives CDR1 SGDLS, CDR2 YYNGEE. The V end was cut by 2 bases, the J end by 1 base, with 15 bases between. CDR3 residues: CASSVSIGDGQETQYF. Written as DNA, the CDR3 is TGTGCCAGCAGCGTTTCAATCGGGGACGGCCAAGAGACCCAGTACTTC.

The V and J genes are TRBV30 and TRBJ1-5; no clear D gene. The V end was cut by 7 bases, the J end by 5 bases, with 21 bases between. The CDR3 length is 15 residues. Germline CDR1 GTSNPN, CDR2 SVGIG (reference sequence). The CDR3 protein is CASNAGSFGDQPQHF. The DNA for the CDR3 is TGTGCCTCCAACGCCGGGTCTTTTGGCGATCAGCCCCAGCATTTT. The full variable domain, in which reference TRBV30 and TRBJ1-5 provide the parts outside the CDR3, is SQTIHQWPATLVQPVGSPLSLECTVEGTSNPNLYWYRQAAGRGLQLLFYSVGIGQISSEVPQNLSASRPQDRQFILSSKKLLLSDSGFYLCASNAGSFGDQPQHFGDGTRLSIL.

The chain combines TRBV5-1 with TRBJ2-3; D is unresolved. This CDR3 has 15 amino acids. Trimming took 0 bases from V and 5 from J, leaving 13 bases between them. CDR1 is SGHRS, CDR2 YFSETQ, per germline. Here the CDR3 reads CASSLVGSSGDTQYF. CDR3 coding DNA: TGCGCCAGCAGCTTGGTGGGCTCCTCGGGAGATACGCAGTATTTT. Together with reference TRBV5-1 and TRBJ2-3, the CDR3 gives the full variable domain: KAGVTQTPRYLIKTRGQQVTLSCSPISGHRSVSWYQQTPGQGLQFLFEYFSETQRNKGNFPGRFSGRQFSNSRSEMNVSTLELGDSALYLCASSLVGSSGDTQYFGPGTRLTVL.

The chain employs TRBV11-3 and TRBJ2-2, with D uncertain. This CDR3 comprises 13 residues. Per germline, CDR1 SGHNT and CDR2 YENEEA. Trimming left V 7 bases short and J 7 bases short, with 13 bases between. As DNA, the CDR3 is TGTGCCAGCACGCTCCGAGTGGGCGGGGAGCTGTTTTTT. Protein: CASTLRVGGELFF. The full variable domain, completed using reference TRBV11-3 and TRBJ2-2, is EAGVVQSPRYKIIEKKQPVAFWCNPISGHNTLYWYLQNLGQGPELLIRYENEEAVDDSQLPKDRFSAERLKGVDSTLKIQPAELGDSAVYLCASTLRVGGELFFGEGSRLTVL.

As to this clone: The same CDR3 also results from other DNA sequences found in this sample. This chain links TRBV27 with TRBJ1-4; D not resolved. Germline lookup yields CDR1 MNHEY and CDR2 SMNVEV (reference sequence). This CDR3 is 14 amino acids long. V was shortened by 4 bases and J by 0 bases, with 6 bases between the two germline ends. In nucleotides, the CDR3 is TGTGCCAGCAGTTCTGTTGCAACTAATGAAAAACTGTTTTTT. Translating gives CASSSVATNEKLFF.

This chain links TRBV5-1 with TRBJ2-1; D gene ambiguous. Germline lookup yields CDR1 SGHRS and CDR2 YFSETQ. This CDR3 region has 11 residues. Trimming shortened V by 2 bases and J by 9 bases, and 6 bases separated the two germline ends. The CDR3 sequence: CASSFLREQFF. In DNA form, the CDR3 reads TGCGCCAGCAGCTTTTTGCGTGAGCAGTTCTTC.

This clone was seen only once. CDR3 amino acids: CASSYRTLATEAFF. The CDR3 region has the DNA TGTGCCAGCAGCTACAGGACGTTAGCCACTGAAGCTTTCTTT. This sequence joins TRBV28 and TRBJ1-1; a possible D gene is TRBD1 (5 bases). Germline V gene data show CDR1 as MDHEN and CDR2 as SYDVKM. The length of the CDR3 is 14 residues. The V end was cut by 6 bases, the J end by 4 bases, with 15 bases between.

The chain employs TRBV6-1 and TRBJ2-1, with D maybe TRBD2 (5 bases). There are 15 residues in the CDR3. V was cut by 0 bases and J by 7 bases, with 13 bases left in between. Germline CDR1 reads MNHNS; CDR2 reads SASEGT. The CDR3 protein is CASSEAGRPGNEQFF. DNA for the CDR3: TGTGCCAGCAGTGAAGCAGGCAGGCCGGGGAATGAGCAGTTCTTC.

V usage is TRBV6-1 and J usage is TRBJ2-1; 7 nucleotides line up with TRBD2. Germline V lookup: CDR1 MNHNS, CDR2 SASEGT. After removal of 11 bases from V and 0 bases from J, the junction contained 10 bases not matched to a gene. The CDR3 length is 15 residues. The CDR3 sequence is CAGEAGPSSYNEQFF. CDR3 nucleotides: TGTGCCGGGGAAGCGGGACCCAGCTCCTACAATGAGCAGTTCTTC.